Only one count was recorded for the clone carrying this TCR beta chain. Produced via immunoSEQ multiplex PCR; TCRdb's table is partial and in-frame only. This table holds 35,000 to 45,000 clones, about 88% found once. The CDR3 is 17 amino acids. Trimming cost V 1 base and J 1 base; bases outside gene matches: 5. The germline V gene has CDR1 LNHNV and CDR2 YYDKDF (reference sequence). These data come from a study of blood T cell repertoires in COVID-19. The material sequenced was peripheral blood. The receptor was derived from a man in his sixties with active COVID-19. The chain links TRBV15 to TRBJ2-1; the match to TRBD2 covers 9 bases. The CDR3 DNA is TGTGCCACCAGCAGAGGTCGCGGGAGGGATTCCTACAATGAGCAGTTCTTC. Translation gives CATSRGRGRDSYNEQFF.